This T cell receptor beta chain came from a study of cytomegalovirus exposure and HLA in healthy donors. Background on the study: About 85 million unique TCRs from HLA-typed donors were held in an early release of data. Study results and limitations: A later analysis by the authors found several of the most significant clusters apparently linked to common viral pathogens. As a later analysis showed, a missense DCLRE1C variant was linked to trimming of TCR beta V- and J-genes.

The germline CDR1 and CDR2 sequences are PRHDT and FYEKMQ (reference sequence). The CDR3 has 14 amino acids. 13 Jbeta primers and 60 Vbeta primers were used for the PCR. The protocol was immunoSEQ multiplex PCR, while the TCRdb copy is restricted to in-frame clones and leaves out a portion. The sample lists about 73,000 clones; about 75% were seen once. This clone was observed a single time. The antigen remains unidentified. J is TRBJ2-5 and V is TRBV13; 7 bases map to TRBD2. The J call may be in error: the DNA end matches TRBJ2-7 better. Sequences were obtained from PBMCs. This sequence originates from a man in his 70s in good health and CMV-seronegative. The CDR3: CASSLSGISHEQYF. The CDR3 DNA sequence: TGTGCCAGCAGCCTCAGCGGGATTTCCCACGAGCAGTACTTC.